Listed here are 30 T cell receptor beta chains from one sample, sequenced in a study of blood T cell repertoires in COVID-19. The protocol was immunoSEQ multiplex PCR, while the TCRdb copy is restricted to in-frame clones and leaves out a portion. The profile shows about 72,000 clones, around 76% of them singletons. Sequences were obtained from peripheral blood. These receptor sequences come from a human donor in a cohort sampled during active COVID-19.

The chain employs TRBV6-1 and TRBJ2-5; unclear D gene. V lost 1 base and J 1 base, leaving 4 bases between the germline ends. The CDR3 totals 13 residues. The germline CDR1 and CDR2 sequences are MNHNS and SASEGT. The CDR3 is CASSEGGQETQYF. In nucleotides, the CDR3 is TGTGCCAGCAGTGAAGGCGGCCAAGAGACCCAGTACTTC.

The V call is TRBV10-3, the J call TRBJ1-5; 8 bases are a match to TRBD1. V was pared by 6 bases and J by 7 bases, with 5 bases of the junction left unmatched. Looked up from germline, CDR1 is ENHRY and CDR2 is SYGVKD. This CDR3 has 13 residues. CDR3 loop: CAISQDREQPQHF. CDR3 DNA: TGTGCCATCAGCCAGGACAGGGAACAGCCCCAGCATTTT.

This rearrangement joins TRBV6-5 to TRBJ2-3; D is possibly TRBD1 (6 bases). Germline V gene data show CDR1 as MNHEY and CDR2 as SVGAGI. V shed 6 bases and J shed 4 bases, with 11 bases lying between them. There are 13 residues in the CDR3. The CDR3 DNA reads as TGTGCCAGCAGAAGGGGGAGCGCAGATACGCAGTATTTT. It encodes CASRRGSADTQYF.

The rearrangement joins TRBV6-2 or TRBV6-3 to TRBJ1-2, with 8 positions matching TRBD1. The ends lost 2 bases at V and 3 bases at J; junction bases unmatched: 8. Germline assignment: CDR1 MNHEY and CDR2 SVGEGT. The CDR3 length is 16 residues. In DNA form, the CDR3 reads TGTGCCAGCAGTTACGGGGGGACAGGCCCGTACTATGGCTACACCTTC. Translating gives CASSYGGTGPYYGYTF.

This chain uses TRBV13 with TRBJ1-2, with a tentative D call TRBD1 (5 bases). Germline V CDR1 and CDR2: PRHDT, FYEKMQ (reference sequence). CDR3 size: 13 residues. V dropped 2 bases and J dropped 4 bases, with 8 bases sitting between them. As DNA, the CDR3 is TGTGCCAGCAGCTTAAGTAGGGGCTATGGCTACACCTTC. Translation gives CASSLSRGYGYTF.

This clone was seen once. V is TRBV5-8 and J is TRBJ1-4, with 8 nucleotides matching TRBD1. The CDR3 length is 14 residues. Germline values: CDR1 SGHTS, CDR2 YDEGEE. Trimming at V came to 2 bases and at J to 9 bases, leaving 6 bases not matched to a gene. The CDR3 loop is CASSFQGAHQKLFF. The CDR3 DNA sequence: TGTGCCAGCAGCTTTCAGGGGGCGCATCAAAAACTGTTTTTT.

The chain is built from TRBV3-1 (or the pseudogene TRBV3-2) and TRBJ1-4; no clear D. This CDR3 spans 15 amino acids. Germline lookup yields CDR1 LGHDT and CDR2 YNNKEL (reference sequence). The germline V and J ends were trimmed by 3 bases and 4 bases, with 12 bases remaining between them. DNA of the CDR3: TGTGCCAGCAGCCATCTGGCAGGTGATAATGAAAAACTGTTTTTT. This translates into CASSHLAGDNEKLFF.

This rearrangement joins TRBV5-1 to TRBJ2-6; D is possibly TRBD2 (6 bases). The CDR3 is 15 residues long. From germline, CDR1 is SGHRS and CDR2 YFSETQ. Deletions cut 2 bases from V and 3 bases from J, with 9 bases between. This chain's CDR3 is CASSLGDFGANVLTF. The CDR3 DNA follows: TGCGCCAGCAGCTTAGGGGACTTTGGGGCCAACGTCCTGACTTTC.

As concerns this clone: Other nucleotide sequences from this sample produce the same CDR3. This sequence joins TRBV5-1 and TRBJ2-7; 7 bases fit TRBD1. CDR3 length equals 14 residues. Trimming took 4 bases from V and 5 from J; bases not matched to a gene: 9. Germline loops: CDR1 SGHRS, CDR2 YFSETQ. The CDR3 nucleotides are TGCGCCAGCAGCCTAGCCGGGACAGAGGACGAGCAGTACTTC. Protein product: CASSLAGTEDEQYF.

This clone came up once. The gene calls are TRBV11-2 and TRBJ2-3, with D tentatively TRBD1 (6 bases). The CDR3 runs to 16 residues. Germline CDR1 SGHAT, CDR2 FQNNGV. The ends were cut back, 4 bases at V and 1 base at J, with 15 bases in the middle. CDR3 sequence: CASSSLGAGGTDTQYF. CDR3 in DNA: TGTGCCAGCAGCTCACTCGGTGCAGGGGGCACAGATACGCAGTATTTT.

The V and J genes are TRBV11-1 and TRBJ2-7; 9 bases are shared with TRBD1. Germline CDR1 reads SGHAT; CDR2 reads FQDESV (reference sequence). This CDR3 has 15 residues. The J segment lost 3 bases and the V segment lost 4 bases, leaving 7 bases of the junction unmatched. CDR3 nucleotide sequence: TGTGCCAGCAGCTCCCCCGGGACAGGGTTCTACGAGCAGTACTTC. Its protein is CASSSPGTGFYEQYF.

The chain recombines TRBV7-2 with TRBJ1-2; no firm D call. Deletions cut 0 bases from V and 6 bases from J, with 14 bases between. The CDR3 consists of 15 residues. Germline CDR1 SGHTA, CDR2 FQGNSA. The CDR3 DNA reads as TGTGCCAGCAGCTTAGCGGTCCCGAGAGGTCATGGCTACACCTTC. It specifies CASSLAVPRGHGYTF. The whole variable domain, remainder taken from reference TRBV7-2 and TRBJ1-2, is GAGVSQSPSNKVTEKGKDVELRCDPISGHTALYWYRQSLGQGLEFLIYFQGNSAPDKSGLPSDRFSAERTGGSVSTLTIQRTQQEDSAVYLCASSLAVPRGHGYTFGSGTRLTVV.

J is TRBJ1-5 and V is TRBV7-6, with 9 positions matching TRBD1. CDR3 size: 19 residues. CDR1 is SGHVS, CDR2 FNYEAQ, per germline. Unmatched junction bases numbered 15, after V lost 5 bases and J lost 1 base. The CDR3 coding sequence is TGTGCCAGCAGCCCGGAGGGACAGGGAACCGATTTGAGCAATCAGCCCCAGCATTTT. It translates to CASSPEGQGTDLSNQPQHF.

The sample holds one count of this clone. This sequence joins TRBV10-2 and TRBJ2-5, with D unresolved. The length of the CDR3 is 13 residues. V dropped 1 base and J dropped 3 bases, with 6 bases sitting between them. Per germline, CDR1 WSHSY and CDR2 SAAADI. CDR3 in DNA: TGCGCCAGCAGTGAGTATAGAGAAGAGACCCAGTACTTC. It specifies CASSEYREETQYF.

This clone was seen more than once but under ten times. This rearrangement joins TRBV11-2 to TRBJ1-2; the D is unclear. Per the germline V gene, CDR1 is SGHAT and CDR2 is FQNNGV. Trimming left V 6 bases short and J 7 bases short, with 12 bases between. This CDR3 region has 12 residues. CDR3 sequence: CASRGSSAGYTF. As DNA, the CDR3 is TGTGCCAGCAGAGGGAGCAGTGCTGGCTACACCTTC.

The chain is built from TRBV24-1 and TRBJ2-3; possible D gene TRBD1, 5 bases. V lost 5 bases and J 3 bases, leaving 5 bases between the germline ends. The CDR3 spans 12 residues. Germline values: CDR1 KGHDR, CDR2 SFDVKD. This CDR3 is CATSGTTDTQYF. The CDR3 coding sequence is TGTGCCACCAGTGGGACAACAGATACGCAGTATTTT.

The V and J genes are TRBV30 and TRBJ2-2; D unclear. Germline V gene sequence: CDR1 GTSNPN, CDR2 SVGIG (reference sequence). The CDR3 length is 13 residues. Trimming took off 2 bases at V and 3 bases at J, with 7 bases between the two ends. The CDR3 sequence is CAWSPTYTGELFF. The CDR3 DNA reads TGTGCCTGGAGTCCGACATACACCGGGGAGCTGTTTTTT.

The rearrangement uses TRBV7-2 and TRBJ2-7; a weak D match, TRBD2 (6 bases). Between the trimmed V and J ends, which lost 1 base and 0 bases, there was a span of 13 bases. This CDR3 is built from 16 residues. Germline CDR1 SGHTA, CDR2 FQGNSA. The CDR3 is CASSLESGRSSYEQYF. The CDR3 bases are TGTGCCAGCAGCTTAGAATCGGGGAGGAGCTCCTACGAGCAGTACTTC.

This chain links TRBV4-2 with TRBJ2-5, with D possibly matching TRBD2 (6 bases). Trimming stripped 0 bases from V and 7 bases from J, with 15 bases between. Germline assignment: CDR1 LGHNA and CDR2 YNFKEQ. This CDR3 comprises 15 residues. The CDR3 spells CASSQDHETSGTQYF. CDR3 bases: TGTGCCAGCAGCCAAGATCACGAGACTAGTGGGACCCAGTACTTC.

The genes are TRBV7-9 and TRBJ1-6; D perhaps matches TRBD1 (5 bases). This CDR3 region has 17 residues. CDR1 is SEHNR, CDR2 FQNEAQ, per germline (reference sequence). Deletions cut 0 bases from V and 7 bases from J, with 16 bases between. The CDR3 bases are TGTGCCAGCAGCTTAGCGCACAGCCAGGGTCTCAATTCACCCCTCCACTTT. The encoded protein is CASSLAHSQGLNSPLHF.

The genes are TRBV7-2 and TRBJ1-5; possibly TRBD1 for D (5 bases). This CDR3 is built from 14 residues. With 4 bases removed from V and 2 bases from J, the gap between germline ends came to 9 bases. Germline-derived CDR1 and CDR2 are SGHTA and FQGNSA. CDR3 in amino acids: CASSSRVGNQPQHF. The CDR3 DNA is TGTGCCAGCAGCTCCAGGGTGGGCAATCAGCCCCAGCATTTT.

The chain combines TRBV5-5 with TRBJ1-5; no clear D gene. The CDR3 has 14 amino acids. Germline CDR1 SGHKS, CDR2 YYEKEE (reference sequence). V lost 0 bases and J lost 4, with 8 bases in between. CDR3 sequence reads: CASSLDILNQPQHF. DNA of the CDR3: TGTGCCAGCAGCTTGGATATCTTGAATCAGCCCCAGCATTTT.

This rearrangement joins TRBV6-2 or TRBV6-3 to TRBJ2-7; 12 positions agree with TRBD2. The CDR3 runs 15 residues. J lost 6 bases, V lost 6 bases, and 9 bases had no gene match. Germline CDR1 reads MNHEY; CDR2 reads SVGEGT. CDR3 coding DNA: TGTGCCAGCAGCCCCTCTAGCGGGGGGGCCGCCGAGCAGTACTTC. It is translated as CASSPSSGGAAEQYF.

V usage is TRBV10-3 and J usage is TRBJ2-7, with 7 bases identical to TRBD1. The CDR3 totals 14 residues. Germline V gene lookup returns CDR1 ENHRY and CDR2 SYGVKD. The junction had 4 bases not matched to a gene; V was cut back by 5 bases and J by 0 bases. CDR3 region: CAISSPGGSYEQYF. As DNA, the CDR3 is TGTGCCATCAGTAGTCCAGGGGGCTCCTACGAGCAGTACTTC.

The chain recombines TRBV5-1 with TRBJ2-5; 8 nucleotides align to TRBD1. The V and J ends lost 2 bases and 0 bases, in that order; junction bases with no gene match: 12. Germline V gene lookup returns CDR1 SGHRS and CDR2 YFSETQ. The CDR3 loop spans 18 amino acids. The DNA of the CDR3 is TGCGCCAGCAGCTTTGGCGCAGGGGGCTCCCCGTACCAAGAGACCCAGTACTTC. This codes for CASSFGAGGSPYQETQYF.

The CDR3 reads CAWRSPGSVAYEQYF. In DNA form, the CDR3 reads TGTGCCTGGAGATCCCCCGGTTCGGTCGCCTACGAGCAGTACTTC. The rearrangement joins TRBV30 to TRBJ2-7; D remains unclear. CDR3 length: 15 amino acids. CDR1 GTSNPN and CDR2 SVGIG come from the germline V gene (reference sequence). Trimming took 3 bases from V and 2 from J, leaving 17 bases between them.

The chain combines TRBV7-6 with TRBJ1-1, with 9 bases fitting TRBD1. The CDR3 extends over 16 amino acids. Trimming cost V 3 bases and J 0 bases; bases outside gene matches: 5. CDR1 and CDR2 (germline): SGHVS, FNYEAQ. The CDR3 DNA is TGTGCCAGCAGCTTTGGGACAGGGAGCATGAACACTGAAGCTTTCTTT. Protein sequence: CASSFGTGSMNTEAFF.

This clone was observed once. This chain connects TRBV6-5 to TRBJ1-2; D gene uncertain. Trimming left V 6 bases short and J 8 bases short, with 19 bases between. This CDR3 comprises 14 residues. Per germline, CDR1 MNHEY and CDR2 SVGAGI. The CDR3 protein is CASRGRGEGKGYTF. CDR3 bases: TGTGCCAGCAGGGGTCGGGGAGAAGGGAAGGGCTACACCTTC.

This clone was observed a few times. The chain links TRBV30 to TRBJ1-2, with 11 bases aligning to TRBD1. CDR3 size: 14 residues. After removal of 5 bases from V and 4 bases from J, the junction contained 6 bases not matched to a gene. Germline CDR1 is GTSNPN and CDR2 is SVGIG (reference sequence). CDR3 nucleotides: TGTGCCTGGTCCAGGACAGGGGGCCTCTATGGCTACACCTTC. This gives the protein CAWSRTGGLYGYTF. Full variable domain (outside the CDR3, taken from reference TRBV30 and TRBJ1-2): SQTIHQWPATLVQPVGSPLSLECTVEGTSNPNLYWYRQAAGRGLQLLFYSVGIGQISSEVPQNLSASRPQDRQFILSSKKLLLSDSGFYLCAWSRTGGLYGYTFGSGTRLTVV.

Concerning this clone itself: This same CDR3 is encoded by further DNA sequences in the sample. This chain joins TRBV19 and TRBJ2-1; D is unresolved. The CDR3 has 12 residues. Germline-derived CDR1 and CDR2 are LNHDA and SQIVND (reference sequence). V shed 2 bases and J shed 7 bases, with 6 bases lying between them. CDR3 nucleotide sequence: TGTGCCAGTAGTATACCGGGTAATGAGCAGTTCTTC. This encodes CASSIPGNEQFF.